This entry lists 22 T cell receptor beta chains sequenced from one sample in a study of T cells after yellow fever vaccination. TCRdb fed the 5' RACE reads into MiXCR, producing one record per CDR3 protein. Of roughly 340,000 distinct CDR3 sequences detected, 3% to 4.5% appear once; the ten largest clones hold roughly 26%. The input for sequencing was PBMCs, taken 5 days after the yellow fever booster vaccination. These receptors were obtained from a man younger than 35 who received the YFV17D yellow fever vaccine.

This chain joins TRBV24-1 and TRBJ2-1; D perhaps matches TRBD1 (6 bases). V lost 5 bases and J 6 bases, leaving 16 bases between the germline ends. Per germline, CDR1 KGHDR and CDR2 SFDVKD. This CDR3 is built from 15 residues. This CDR3 reads CATSGGRGFGNEQFF. Written as DNA, the CDR3 is TGTGCCACCAGTGGCGGCAGGGGATTTGGCAATGAGCAGTTCTTC.

Only a few counts were recorded for this clonotype. The chain has TRBV5-5 and TRBJ2-2; possible D gene TRBD1, 6 bases. In germline, CDR1 is SGHKS, CDR2 YYEKEE (reference sequence). This CDR3 comprises 15 residues. V was cut by 4 bases and J by 4 bases, with 14 bases left in between. This CDR3 is CASSPIQGPTGELFF. CDR3 coding DNA: TGTGCCAGCAGCCCAATACAGGGCCCCACCGGGGAGCTGTTTTTT. The full variable domain, with the rest looked up from reference TRBV5-5 and TRBJ2-2, is DAGVTQSPTHLIKTRGQQVTLRCSPISGHKSVSWYQQVLGQGPQFIFQYYEKEERGRGNFPDRFSARQFPNYSSELNVNALLLGDSALYLCASSPIQGPTGELFFGEGSRLTVL.

At least ten counts were recorded for this clonotype. The chain is built from TRBV5-1 and TRBJ1-5; D might be TRBD1 (6 bases). Trimming stripped 5 bases from V and 1 base from J, with 10 bases between. Germline CDR1 reads SGHRS; CDR2 reads YFSETQ. There are 14 residues in the CDR3. The CDR3 loop is CASSPTGSNQPQHF. The CDR3 nucleotides read TGCGCCAGCAGTCCGACAGGAAGCAATCAGCCCCAGCATTTT.

This clonotype came up many times. This chain joins TRBV2 and TRBJ2-2, with TRBD2 matching over 9 bases. This CDR3 contains 15 residues. V shed 6 bases and J 0 bases; nucleotides not matched to a gene: 2. Germline V gene data show CDR1 as SNHLY and CDR2 as FYNNEI. The CDR3 coding sequence is TGTGCCAGCAGCGGACTAGCGTCGAACACCGGGGAGCTGTTTTTT. It specifies CASSGLASNTGELFF.

Only a few counts were recorded for this clonotype. The CDR3 sequence is CATSGPGALEETQYF. The CDR3 DNA reads as TGTGCCACCAGTGGCCCGGGGGCTTTAGAAGAGACCCAGTACTTC. This chain links TRBV24-1 with TRBJ2-5; either TRBD1 or TRBD2 may fit D (6 bases each). The CDR3 is made up of 15 amino acids. Germline lookup yields CDR1 KGHDR and CDR2 SFDVKD. Between the trimmed V and J ends, which lost 5 bases and 3 bases, there was a span of 15 bases.

This clonotype was seen repeatedly, ten times or more. One end of the junction does not line up with germline, which may come from a read error. V usage is TRBV7-2 and J usage is TRBJ1-2, with TRBD1 matching 7 bases. Germline V gives CDR1 SGHTA, CDR2 FQGNSA. The CDR3 has 16 residues. CDR3 DNA sequence: TGTGCCAGCAGTTTAGGGGGCGCAGGACTTAACTATGGCTACACCTTC. The encoded protein is CASSLGGAGLNYGYTF.

The chain joins TRBV4-1 to TRBJ2-2; 8 positions match TRBD1. The CDR3 runs to 15 residues. After removal of 4 bases from V and 10 bases from J, the junction contained 11 bases not matched to a gene. The germline V gene has CDR1 MGHRA and CDR2 YSYEKL. CDR3 sequence (DNA): TGCGCCAGCAGCCCCCGGGACAGGTCAATCTTGGAGCTGTTTTTT. Protein sequence: CASSPRDRSILELFF.

This clonotype was picked up many times. The genes are TRBV4-1 and TRBJ1-4; perhaps TRBD1 as D (5 bases). The V end lost 1 base, the J end lost 4 bases, and 10 bases lay between the germline ends. The CDR3 covers 15 residues. CDR1 is MGHRA and CDR2 is YSYEKL in the germline V gene. CDR3 nucleotides: TGCGCCAGCAGCCAAGTGGGGCTCATTAATGAAAAACTGTTTTTT. Its translation: CASSQVGLINEKLFF.

This clonotype was found many times. The J gene is TRBJ2-5, the V gene TRBV4-2; D not resolved. The CDR3 loop spans 15 amino acids. Germline CDR1 LGHNA, CDR2 YNFKEQ. V gave up 0 bases and J gave up 5 bases, with 13 bases separating them. The CDR3 sequence: CASSQEIGSGETQYF. CDR3 DNA sequence: TGTGCCAGCAGCCAAGAGATCGGATCCGGGGAGACCCAGTACTTC.

In its sample, this clonotype was seen many times. V gene TRBV4-2 combines with J gene TRBJ2-1; D might be TRBD2 (5 bases). V lost 0 bases and J lost 4, with 13 bases in between. This CDR3 comprises 16 residues. The germline V gene encodes CDR1 LGHNA and CDR2 YNFKEQ. The CDR3 protein is CASSQDGETGYNEQFF. The CDR3 DNA sequence: TGTGCCAGCAGCCAAGATGGGGAGACGGGGTACAATGAGCAGTTCTTC.

This clonotype was seen a few times. The V gene is TRBV3-1, the J gene TRBJ1-1, with unresolved D. The CDR3 runs 14 residues. The ends were cut back, 3 bases at V and 0 bases at J, with 8 bases in the middle. The germline gives CDR1 LGHDT, CDR2 YNNKEL (reference sequence). CDR3 DNA sequence: TGTGCCAGCAGCCATGGGCACTTGAACACTGAAGCTTTCTTT. Its translation: CASSHGHLNTEAFF.

The chain employs TRBV7-2 and TRBJ2-7, with 9 bases matching TRBD1. The CDR3 spans 14 residues. The V segment lost 10 bases and the J segment 1 base; nucleotides outside the gene matches: 8. Germline V lookup: CDR1 SGHTA, CDR2 FQGNSA. The DNA for the CDR3 is TGTGCCATCAAGACCGGGACAGGGTCCTACGAGCAGTACGTC. Translation: CAIKTGTGSYEQYV.

J is TRBJ2-4 and V is TRBV3-1; TRBD2 matches at 7 bases. The CDR3 contains 15 residues. From germline, CDR1 is LGHDT and CDR2 YNNKEL (reference sequence). V gave up 8 bases and J gave up 4 bases; unmatched junction bases: 11. CDR3 in DNA: TGTGCCAGCTCCCTGGGGTCTAGCGGAAAAAACATTCAGTACTTC. It translates to CASSLGSSGKNIQYF.

This clonotype came up a few times. The chain combines TRBV9 with TRBJ2-1; D perhaps matches TRBD2 (5 bases). Germline assignment: CDR1 SGDLS and CDR2 YYNGEE. Trimming removed 4 bases at V and 0 bases at J, with 23 bases between. CDR3 length: 19 amino acids. Here the CDR3 DNA reads TGTGCCAGCAGCCCACCAGCGGAGCCAACACTCAGCTCCTACAATGAGCAGTTCTTC. The encoded protein is CASSPPAEPTLSSYNEQFF.

The rearrangement joins TRBV10-1 to TRBJ2-2, with a weak D call TRBD2 (7 bases). Trimming took off 11 bases at V and 2 bases at J, with 18 bases between the two ends. Germline V gives CDR1 WNHNN, CDR2 SYGVQD (reference sequence). The CDR3 totals 15 residues. The CDR3 loop reads CASAGAGANTGELFF. The CDR3 coding sequence is TGCGCCTCAGCAGGCGCGGGGGCTAACACCGGGGAGCTGTTTTTT.

At least ten counts were recorded for this clonotype. The CDR3 nucleotides are TGCGCCAGCAGCTTGGAGGGGACTTCCTACAATGAGCAGTTCTTC. It is translated as CASSLEGTSYNEQFF. The chain uses TRBV5-1 and TRBJ2-1; maybe TRBD2 (6 bases). The V gene's germline CDR1 is SGHRS and CDR2 YFSETQ. The CDR3 runs to 15 residues. V lost 0 bases, J lost 1 base, and 8 bases lay in between.

This clonotype was observed at least ten times. The rearrangement joins TRBV6-5 to TRBJ1-1; D is unresolved. With 5 bases removed from V and 0 bases from J, the gap between germline ends came to 7 bases. Germline V gene sequence: CDR1 MNHEY, CDR2 SVGAGI. The length of the CDR3 is 13 residues. The CDR3 here is CASSPRMNTEAFF. The CDR3 DNA follows: TGTGCCAGCAGTCCCCGCATGAACACTGAAGCTTTCTTT.

V gene TRBV3-1 combines with J gene TRBJ2-3; D might be TRBD2 (6 bases). Looked up from germline, CDR1 is LGHDT and CDR2 is YNNKEL (reference sequence). Trimming shortened V by 5 bases and J by 8 bases, and 23 bases separated the two germline ends. The length of the CDR3 is 16 residues. Here the CDR3 DNA reads TGTGCCAGCAGCTTGGATGGAGGGCGAAGCGTTCGTACGCAGTATTTT. It encodes CASSLDGGRSVRTQYF.

This clonotype has just a few counts. The rearrangement joins TRBV12-3 or TRBV12-4 to TRBJ1-4, with a tentative D call TRBD1 (5 bases). This CDR3 comprises 18 residues. Trimming took off 3 bases at V and 0 bases at J, with 17 bases between the two ends. The CDR3 DNA reads TGTGCCAGCAGTTTCGGGGCCTTCACCCATGCAACTAATGAAAAACTGTTTTTT. Its translation is CASSFGAFTHATNEKLFF.

The chain uses TRBV15 and TRBJ2-7, with D uncertain. Germline-derived CDR1 and CDR2 are LNHNV and YYDKDF (reference sequence). The V end lost 0 bases, the J end lost 3 bases, and 9 bases lay between the germline ends. There are 14 residues in the CDR3. As DNA, the CDR3 is TGTGCCACCAGCAGAGATTACCTCGACTACGAGCAGTACGTC. Protein: CATSRDYLDYEQYV.

V and J are TRBV5-1 and TRBJ2-7; 8 bases agree with TRBD1. Losses at the gene ends were 0 bases for V and 3 bases for J; bases not matched to a gene: 5. Germline V gives CDR1 SGHRS, CDR2 YFSETQ. This CDR3 has 15 amino acids. CDR3 amino acids: CASSLGTGMGYEQYF. In DNA form, the CDR3 reads TGCGCCAGCAGCTTGGGGACAGGGATGGGCTACGAGCAGTACTTC.

This clonotype was counted many times. This chain connects TRBV9 to TRBJ2-7, with D hard to call. V gave up 0 bases and J gave up 11 bases, with 9 bases separating them. The germline V gene has CDR1 SGDLS and CDR2 YYNGEE. The CDR3 has 11 amino acids. CDR3 coding DNA: TGTGCCAGCAGCGTAGGAACGGAAAAGTACTTC. This translates into CASSVGTEKYF.